These 8 T cell receptor beta chains were sequenced from one sample in a study of blood T cell repertoires in COVID-19. Clones were sequenced by immunoSEQ multiplex PCR, and TCRdb holds only the in-frame ones, with some missing. There are around 320,000 clones in the sample; roughly 88% occur only once, and 6.9% lies in the top ten. The specimen sequenced was peripheral blood. Every receptor here comes from a woman in her 30s who had recovered from COVID-19.

This chain joins TRBV28 and TRBJ1-1; unclear D gene. Trimming pared 4 bases from V and 0 bases from J, leaving 15 bases between. CDR3 length: 16 amino acids. Germline CDR1 reads MDHEN; CDR2 reads SYDVKM. The CDR3 region has the DNA TGTGCCAGCAGTTCCCTCCGCCAAGCAATGAACACTGAAGCTTTCTTT. Translated, it gives CASSSLRQAMNTEAFF.

This chain connects TRBV10-3 to TRBJ2-7, with TRBD1 matching 11 bases. Germline trimming cut 5 bases from V and 5 bases from J; bases unmatched to any gene: 2. In germline, CDR1 is ENHRY, CDR2 SYGVKD. The CDR3 has 13 amino acids. Here the CDR3 DNA reads TGTGCCATCAGTTGGACAGGGGGCGACGAGCAGTACTTC. It codes for CAISWTGGDEQYF.

The chain couples TRBV7-9 to TRBJ2-2, with D possibly TRBD2 on 5 matching bases. Trimming pared 6 bases from V and 6 bases from J, leaving 14 bases between. The germline V gene encodes CDR1 SEHNR and CDR2 FQNEAQ (reference sequence). CDR3 length: 14 amino acids. CDR3 sequence reads: CASRASSSPGELFF. The CDR3 nucleotides read TGTGCCAGCAGGGCTAGCAGCAGCCCCGGGGAGCTGTTTTTT. The full variable domain, its missing parts supplied by reference TRBV7-9 and TRBJ2-2, is DTGVSQNPRHKITKRGQNVTFRCDPISEHNRLYWYRQTLGQGPEFLTYFQNEAQLEKSRLLSDRFSAERPKGSFSTLEIQRTEQGDSAMYLCASRASSSPGELFFGEGSRLTVL.

This clone was observed a single time. The chain uses TRBV6-6 and TRBJ1-3; no definite D call. Deletions cut 0 bases from V and 0 bases from J, with 9 bases between. The CDR3 loop spans 16 amino acids. Germline V CDR1 and CDR2: MNHNY, SVGAGI (reference sequence). CDR3: CASSYSAGISGNTIYF. The DNA for the CDR3 is TGTGCCAGCAGTTACTCAGCAGGAATCTCTGGAAACACCATATATTTT.

This chain links TRBV19 with TRBJ2-2; 9 nucleotides match TRBD2. Trimming took 3 bases from V and 2 from J; bases not matched to a gene: 7. The V gene's germline CDR1 is LNHDA and CDR2 SQIVND (reference sequence). The CDR3 consists of 17 residues. CDR3 sequence reads: CASSIRLAAANTGELFF. For the CDR3, the DNA is TGTGCCAGTAGTATTCGACTAGCGGCGGCAAACACCGGGGAGCTGTTTTTT. Full variable domain (outside the CDR3, taken from reference TRBV19 and TRBJ2-2): DGGITQSPKYLFRKEGQNVTLSCEQNLNHDAMYWYRQDPGQGLRLIYYSQIVNDFQKGDIAEGYSVSREKKESFPLTVTSAQKNPTAFYLCASSIRLAAANTGELFFGEGSRLTVL.

The chain combines TRBV11-3 with TRBJ2-5; D might be TRBD1 (6 bases). This CDR3 spans 14 amino acids. Germline V CDR1 and CDR2: SGHNT, YENEEA. Deletions cut 4 bases from V and 2 bases from J, with 11 bases between. The CDR3, as DNA: TGTGCCAGCAGCTCCGGGACACTTCAAGAGACCCAGTACTTC. It specifies CASSSGTLQETQYF. The entire variable domain, with the rest obtained from reference TRBV11-3 and TRBJ2-5, is as follows: EAGVVQSPRYKIIEKKQPVAFWCNPISGHNTLYWYLQNLGQGPELLIRYENEEAVDDSQLPKDRFSAERLKGVDSTLKIQPAELGDSAVYLCASSSGTLQETQYFGPGTRLLVL.

The chain joins TRBV6-5 to TRBJ1-1, with D possibly matching TRBD1 (6 bases). Germline V gene lookup returns CDR1 MNHEY and CDR2 SVGAGI. The CDR3 sequence is 16 residues long. With 2 bases removed from V and 3 bases from J, the gap between germline ends came to 16 bases. The CDR3 spells CASSYLLTGLDTEAFF. As DNA, the CDR3 is TGTGCCAGCAGTTACCTCCTGACAGGTCTAGACACTGAAGCTTTCTTT.

The V and J genes are TRBV5-1 and TRBJ1-4; D is unclear. This CDR3 comprises 13 residues. Looked up from germline, CDR1 is SGHRS and CDR2 is YFSETQ. Trimming cost V 4 bases and J 5 bases, with 9 bases left between them. Written as DNA, the CDR3 is TGCGCCAGCAGCCTGGGCGGGAATGAAAAACTGTTTTTT. Translated, it gives CASSLGGNEKLFF.